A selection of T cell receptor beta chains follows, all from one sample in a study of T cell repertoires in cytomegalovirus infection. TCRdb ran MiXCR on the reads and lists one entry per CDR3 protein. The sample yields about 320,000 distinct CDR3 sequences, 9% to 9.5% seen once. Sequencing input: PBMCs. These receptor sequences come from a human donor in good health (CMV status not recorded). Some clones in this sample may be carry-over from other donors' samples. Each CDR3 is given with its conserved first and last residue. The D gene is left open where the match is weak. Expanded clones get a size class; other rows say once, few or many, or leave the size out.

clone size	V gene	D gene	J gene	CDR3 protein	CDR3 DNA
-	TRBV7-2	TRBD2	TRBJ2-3	CASSLDAGTSFSSTDTQYF	TGTGCCAGCAGCTTAGACGCCGGGACTAGCTTCTCTAGCACAGATACGCAGTATTTT
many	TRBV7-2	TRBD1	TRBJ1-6	CASSSLTGTGVSPLHF	TGTGCCAGCAGCTCATTAACCGGGACAGGGGTTTCACCCCTCCACTTT
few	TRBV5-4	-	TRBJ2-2	CASSLSARSGELFF	TGTGCCAGCAGCTTGAGTGCACGTTCCGGGGAGCTGTTTTTT
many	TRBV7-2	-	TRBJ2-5	CASSLEVFSGRGPKETQYF	TGTGCCAGCAGCTTAGAGGTTTTCAGTGGGCGGGGGCCAAAAGAGACCCAGTACTTC
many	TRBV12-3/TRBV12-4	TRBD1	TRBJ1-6	CASSGTGVGSPLHF	TGTGCCAGCAGCGGGACAGGGGTGGGTTCACCCCTCCACTTT
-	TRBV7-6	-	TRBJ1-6	CASSTIQSPLHF	TGTGCCAGCAGCACAATTCAGTCACCCCTCCACTTT
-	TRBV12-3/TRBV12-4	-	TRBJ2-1	CASSLFQGSNEQFF	TGTGCCAGCAGTTTGTTCCAGGGGAGCAATGAGCAGTTCTTC
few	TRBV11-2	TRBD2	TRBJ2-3	CASSRDYGDTQYF	TGTGCCAGCAGCCGGGACTACGGAGATACGCAGTATTTT
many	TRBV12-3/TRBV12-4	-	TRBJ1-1	CASSPTGSSEAFF	TGTGCCAGCAGTCCTACAGGTAGTAGTGAAGCTTTCTTT
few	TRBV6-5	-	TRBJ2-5	CASSLRTSDILETQYF	-
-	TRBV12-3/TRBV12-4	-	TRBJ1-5	CASSLQGPASNQPQHF	TGTGCCAGCAGTTTACAGGGACCTGCTAGCAATCAGCCCCAGCATTTT
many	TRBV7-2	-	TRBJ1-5	CASSPQGSNQPQHF	TGTGCCAGCAGCCCGCAGGGTAGCAATCAGCCCCAGCATTTT
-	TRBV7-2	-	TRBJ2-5	CASSPFGARETQYF	TGTGCCAGCTCCCCGTTTGGGGCGCGGGAGACCCAGTACTTC
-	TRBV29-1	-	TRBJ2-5	CSVDRLQETQYF	TGCAGCGTTGACAGGTTACAAGAGACCCAGTACTTC
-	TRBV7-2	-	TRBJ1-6	CASSLAGVPGGSPLHF	TGTGCCAGCAGCTTAGCAGGGGTGCCGGGCGGATCACCCCTCCACTTT
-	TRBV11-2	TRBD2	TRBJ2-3	CASSGRASGHTDTQYF	TGTGCCAGCAGCGGTAGGGCTAGCGGACACACAGATACGCAGTATTTT
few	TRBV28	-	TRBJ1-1	CASSSSIREAFF	TGTGCCAGCAGTTCGTCTATCCGTGAAGCTTTCTTT
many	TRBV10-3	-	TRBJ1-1	CAISSGSVNTEAFF	TGTGCCATCAGCTCCGGGAGTGTGAACACTGAAGCTTTCTTT
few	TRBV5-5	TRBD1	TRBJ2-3	CASDNVQGAFGTDTQYF	TGTGCCAGCGACAACGTACAGGGGGCGTTTGGTACAGATACGCAGTATTTT
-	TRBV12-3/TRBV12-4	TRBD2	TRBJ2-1	CASGAGGSYNEQFF	TGTGCCAGCGGAGCGGGAGGCTCCTACAATGAGCAGTTCTTC
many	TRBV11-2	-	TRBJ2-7	CASSKGLREQYF	TGTGCCAGCAGCAAAGGGTTGCGCGAGCAGTACTTC
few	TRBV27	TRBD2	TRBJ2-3	CASTLRSGGYTDTQYF	TGTGCCAGCACCCTTCGGAGCGGGGGGTACACAGATACGCAGTATTTT
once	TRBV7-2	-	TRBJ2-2	CASSLAPPRARTGELFF	TGTGCCAGCAGCTTAGCGCCACCTAGAGCGCGCACCGGGGAGCTGTTTTTT
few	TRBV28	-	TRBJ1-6	CASSSSEFETGPLHF	TGTGCCAGCAGTTCAAGTGAATTTGAGACCGGGCCCCTCCACTTT
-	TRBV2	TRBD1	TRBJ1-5	CASRGVTGVNQPQHF	TGTGCCAGCAGAGGGGTAACAGGGGTCAATCAGCCCCAGCATTTT
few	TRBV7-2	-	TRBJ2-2	CASSSRTRGELFF	TGTGCCAGCAGTTCTAGGACCCGCGGGGAGCTGTTTTTT
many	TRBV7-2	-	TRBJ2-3	CASSLRGRTQYF	TGTGCCAGCAGCTTGAGGGGTAGGACGCAGTATTTT
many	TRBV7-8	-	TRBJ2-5	CASSQGGRARDLATQYF	TGTGCCAGCAGCCAGGGGGGGAGGGCCCGGGATTTAGCGACCCAGTACTTC
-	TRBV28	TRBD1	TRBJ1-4	CATGGGANEKLFF	TGCGCCACAGGGGGGGGCGCGAACGAAAAACTGTTTTTT
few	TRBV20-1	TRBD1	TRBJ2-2	CSARTLQGIGELFF	TGCAGTGCTAGGACGCTACAGGGGATCGGGGAGCTGTTTTTT
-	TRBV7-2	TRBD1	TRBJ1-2	CASSLGSQGVYGYTF	TGTGCCAGCAGCTTAGGAAGCCAGGGGGTTTATGGCTACACCTTC
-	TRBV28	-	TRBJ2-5	CASSSEGRLYF	TGTGCCAGCAGTAGCGAAGGTCGGCTGTACTTC
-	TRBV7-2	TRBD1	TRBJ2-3	CASSLRQGISDTQYF	TGTGCCAGCAGCCTAAGACAGGGGATTTCAGATACGCAGTATTTT
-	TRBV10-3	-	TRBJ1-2	CAISGGGPRGGYTF	TGTGCCATCAGTGGAGGGGGACCCCGTGGTGGCTACACCTTC
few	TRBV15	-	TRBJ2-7	CATSRVPFEEQYF	TGTGCCACCAGCAGGGTCCCCTTCGAGGAGCAGTACTTC
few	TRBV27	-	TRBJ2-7	CASSLIRGGSYEQYF	TGTGCCAGCAGTTTAATCAGGGGCGGATCCTACGAGCAGTACTTC
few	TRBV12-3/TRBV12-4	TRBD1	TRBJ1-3	CASRDRAGNTIYF	TGTGCCAGCAGGGACAGGGCTGGAAACACCATATATTTT
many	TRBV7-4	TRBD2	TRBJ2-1	CASSPGLAGGRGGLNEQFF	TGTGCCAGCAGCCCCGGACTAGCGGGGGGGCGGGGGGGGTTAAATGAGCAGTTCTTC
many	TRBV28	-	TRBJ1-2	CASSYREVTF	TGTGCCAGCAGTTACAGGGAGGTCACCTTC
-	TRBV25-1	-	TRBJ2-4	CASSEAGGRKNIQYF	TGTGCCAGCAGTGAAGCAGGGGGGAGGAAAAACATTCAGTACTTC
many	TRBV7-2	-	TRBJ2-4	CASSLSPGPSGNIQYF	TGTGCCAGCAGCTTATCTCCGGGACCCTCCGGGAACATTCAGTACTTC
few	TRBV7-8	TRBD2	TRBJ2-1	CASSLGRLAGRARDEQFF	TGTGCCAGCAGCTTAGGAAGACTAGCGGGAAGAGCGAGGGATGAGCAGTTCTTC
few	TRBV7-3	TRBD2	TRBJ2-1	CASSLGTSGGDEQFF	TGTGCCAGCAGCTTAGGGACTAGCGGGGGGGATGAGCAGTTCTTC
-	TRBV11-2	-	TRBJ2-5	CASSVEGPKETQYF	TGTGCCAGCAGCGTAGAGGGGCCAAAAGAGACCCAGTACTTC
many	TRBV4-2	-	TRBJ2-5	CASSQAWGVEETQYF	TGTGCCAGCAGCCAAGCTTGGGGGGTAGAAGAGACCCAGTACTTC
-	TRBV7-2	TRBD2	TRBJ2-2	CASSLAPTSGNTGELFF	TGTGCCAGCAGCTTAGCCCCCACTAGCGGGAACACCGGGGAGCTGTTTTTT
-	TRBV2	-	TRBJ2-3	CARRGTTDTQYF	TGTGCCCGAAGGGGGACCACAGATACGCAGTATTTT
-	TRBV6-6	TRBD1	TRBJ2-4	CASSYPTGPFKNIQYF	TGTGCCAGCAGTTACCCGACAGGGCCATTCAAAAACATTCAGTACTTC
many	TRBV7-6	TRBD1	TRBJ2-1	CASSAFRDRADEQFF	TGTGCCAGCAGCGCATTCCGGGACAGGGCCGATGAGCAGTTCTTC
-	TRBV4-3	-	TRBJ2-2	CASSQLSGNTGELFF	TGCGCCAGCAGCCAACTCAGTGGGAACACCGGGGAGCTGTTTTTT
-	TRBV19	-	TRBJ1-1	CATSRGLGTEAFF	TGTGCCACCTCCCGGGGGCTTGGCACTGAAGCTTTCTTT
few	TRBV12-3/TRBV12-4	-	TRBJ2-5	CASSLVPETQYF	TGTGCCAGCAGTTTAGTCCCAGAGACCCAGTACTTC
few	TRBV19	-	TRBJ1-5	CASSGREGQPQHF	TGTGCCAGTAGCGGAAGGGAGGGCCAGCCCCAGCATTTT